The 22 T cell receptor beta chains given below trace back to one sample, sequenced in a study of cytomegalovirus exposure and HLA in healthy donors. The study ran its PCR with 60 Vbeta and 13 Jbeta primers. TCRdb's table, derived via immunoSEQ multiplex PCR, lists solely in-frame clones and lacks some. The sample shows under 150,000 clones, approximately 83% of them seen only once. Sample: PBMCs. These receptors originate from a woman in her forties in good health and CMV-seronegative.

V usage is TRBV27 and J usage is TRBJ1-1; TRBD1 is a possible D gene (6 bases). V lost 6 bases and J 0 bases, leaving 14 bases between the germline ends. This CDR3 has 15 amino acids. The germline CDR1 and CDR2 sequences are MNHEY and SMNVEV (reference sequence). CDR3 region: CASSRSRGMNTEAFF. The CDR3 bases are TGTGCCAGCAGCCGATCAAGGGGGATGAACACTGAAGCTTTCTTT.

The chain employs TRBV7-9 and TRBJ1-3; D is perhaps TRBD1 (6 bases). The CDR3 is made up of 16 amino acids. Between the trimmed V and J ends, which lost 7 bases and 0 bases, there was a span of 16 bases. CDR1 and CDR2 (germline): SEHNR, FQNEAQ (reference sequence). The CDR3 here is CASTRRGGLSGNTIYF. In DNA form, the CDR3 reads TGTGCCAGCACCCGGAGGGGGGGACTCTCTGGAAACACCATATATTTT.

The CDR3 reads CASSKAGTTSGNTIYF. The CDR3 DNA sequence: TGTGCCAGCAGCAAAGCCGGGACAACCTCTGGAAACACCATATATTTT. This chain links TRBV25-1 with TRBJ1-3, with D tentatively TRBD1 (6 bases). V was cut by 6 bases and J by 0 bases, with 15 bases left in between. Germline CDR1 MGHDK, CDR2 SYGVNS. This CDR3 contains 16 residues.

This clone has just one count. The J gene is TRBJ2-3, the V gene TRBV10-1; perhaps TRBD2 as D (5 bases). CDR3 length: 16 residues. CDR1 is WNHNN, CDR2 SYGVQD, per germline (reference sequence). The V end lost 3 bases, the J end lost 0 bases, and 13 bases lay between the germline ends. CDR3 nucleotides: TGCGCCAGCAGTGACCCAGCGGTCACTAGCACAGATACGCAGTATTTT. It specifies CASSDPAVTSTDTQYF.

The chain combines TRBV6-5 with TRBJ2-1; unclear D gene. V was shortened by 0 bases and J by 10 bases, with 13 bases between the two germline ends. The CDR3 consists of 14 residues. Germline V gives CDR1 MNHEY, CDR2 SVGAGI. This chain's CDR3 is CASSYSRTGREQFF. Here the CDR3 DNA reads TGTGCCAGCAGTTACTCACGAACGGGTCGGGAGCAGTTCTTC.

About this clone: A junction boundary mismatches the germline segment, possibly from a read error. The chain uses TRBV7-9 and TRBJ1-5; D ambiguous. CDR3 size: 15 residues. The germline CDR1 and CDR2 sequences are SEHNR and FQNEAQ (reference sequence). CDR3 DNA: TGTTCCAGCAGCTTAGGTCACACGAAAAATCAGCCCCAGCATTTT. Protein: CSSSLGHTKNQPQHF.

This clone was seen only a few times. V and J are TRBV7-2 and TRBJ1-2; no definite D call. Trimming stripped 5 bases from V and 1 base from J, with 8 bases between. CDR1 SGHTA and CDR2 FQGNSA come from the germline V gene. The CDR3 sequence is 13 residues long. The DNA of the CDR3 is TGTGCCAGCAGCCGCGAGGGTAACTATGGCTACACCTTC. This translates into CASSREGNYGYTF.

The J gene is TRBJ2-5, the V gene TRBV5-1, with TRBD2 identical over 7 bases. Per the germline V gene, CDR1 is SGHRS and CDR2 is YFSETQ. There are 16 residues in the CDR3. The ends lost 4 bases at V and 2 bases at J; junction bases unmatched: 11. The CDR3, as DNA: TGCGCCAGCAGCGCTTCGGGACTACCTATTCAAGAGACCCAGTACTTC. This codes for CASSASGLPIQETQYF.

The rearrangement joins TRBV7-9 to TRBJ2-1; 11 positions match TRBD2. The junction had 9 bases not matched to a gene; V was cut back by 5 bases and J by 9 bases. The CDR3 loop spans 15 amino acids. In germline, CDR1 is SEHNR, CDR2 FQNEAQ (reference sequence). DNA for the CDR3: TGTGCCAGCAGCCCCCTTAGCGGGGGGGCCGGTGAGCAGTTCTTC. It is translated as CASSPLSGGAGEQFF.

The genes are TRBV2 and TRBJ1-1; 9 bases are a match to TRBD1. Germline values: CDR1 SNHLY, CDR2 FYNNEI. The trim removed 6 bases at V and 7 bases at J, leaving 6 bases unmatched. This CDR3 has 13 residues. CDR3 sequence reads: CASRGQGPGEAFF. CDR3 bases: TGTGCCAGCAGGGGACAGGGTCCGGGTGAAGCTTTCTTT.

The rearrangement links TRBV11-2 to TRBJ2-2; D is possibly TRBD1 (5 bases). In germline, CDR1 is SGHAT, CDR2 FQNNGV. The CDR3 spans 16 residues. V lost 3 bases and J 2 bases, leaving 13 bases between the germline ends. CDR3 region: CASSFRRQINTGELFF. CDR3 DNA: TGTGCCAGCAGCTTTAGGAGACAGATAAACACCGGGGAGCTGTTTTTT. The entire variable domain, with the rest obtained from reference TRBV11-2 and TRBJ2-2, is as follows: EAGVAQSPRYKIIEKRQSVAFWCNPISGHATLYWYQQILGQGPKLLIQFQNNGVVDDSQLPKDRFSAERLKGVDSTLKIQPAKLEDSAVYLCASSFRRQINTGELFFGEGSRLTVL.

V is TRBV30 and J is TRBJ1-6, with D hard to call. CDR3 length: 12 amino acids. The germline V gene has CDR1 GTSNPN and CDR2 SVGIG (reference sequence). V was pared by 1 base and J by 7 bases, with 5 bases between. CDR3 nucleotide sequence: TGTGCCTGGAGTGACCGGAATTCACCCCTCCACTTT. Translated, it gives CAWSDRNSPLHF.

The chain is built from TRBV6-4 and TRBJ1-2; D is undetermined. V was pared by 3 bases and J by 8 bases, with 19 bases between. This CDR3 is 15 amino acids long. CDR1 is MRHNA, CDR2 SNTAGT, per germline. In DNA, the CDR3 is TGTGCCAGCAGTGAGGAGGCTTGGACCCTCGGGGGCTACACCTTC. Translated, it gives CASSEEAWTLGGYTF.

The chain recombines TRBV7-9 with TRBJ2-7; TRBD1 is a possible D gene (5 bases). The CDR3 has 14 amino acids. CDR1 is SEHNR, CDR2 FQNEAQ, per germline (reference sequence). With 1 base removed from V and 5 bases from J, the gap between germline ends came to 12 bases. The CDR3 bases are TGTGCCAGCAGCTTAGAAGGCAGGGCAAACGAGCAGTACTTC. It specifies CASSLEGRANEQYF.

This clone was seen once. As DNA, the CDR3 is TGCGCCAGCAGCTTGGGACTAGCGGGGGGACCAATCTACGAGCAGTACTTC. Its protein is CASSLGLAGGPIYEQYF. V gene TRBV5-1 combines with J gene TRBJ2-7; 13 nucleotides match TRBD2. The germline V gene encodes CDR1 SGHRS and CDR2 YFSETQ. V was clipped by 0 bases and J by 3 bases; unmatched bases: 6. There are 17 residues in the CDR3.

The J gene is TRBJ2-5, the V gene TRBV4-1; D gene unclear. CDR1 is MGHRA and CDR2 is YSYEKL in the germline V gene. This CDR3 is 16 amino acids long. V was pared by 1 base and J by 5 bases, with 17 bases between. The CDR3 DNA sequence: TGCGCCAGCAGCCAAGGAACTAACCCACCCCAGGAGACCCAGTACTTC. Translated, it gives CASSQGTNPPQETQYF.

The CDR3 nucleotides are TGTGCCAGCAGCTTGAACCGGGGAGGGACCTACGAGCAGTACTTC. Protein: CASSLNRGGTYEQYF. The rearrangement joins TRBV5-4 to TRBJ2-7, with 7 bases identical to TRBD2. The germline V gene has CDR1 SGHNT and CDR2 YYREEE (reference sequence). With V trimmed by 1 base and J by 2 bases, 6 bases remained unmatched. This CDR3 region has 15 residues.

V gene TRBV27 combines with J gene TRBJ1-2, with 9 bases aligning to TRBD1. The CDR3 has 16 residues. J gave up 5 bases and V 4 bases, and 11 bases lay outside the gene matches. Germline V gene data show CDR1 as MNHEY and CDR2 as SMNVEV (reference sequence). CDR3: CASSSDGQGRPYGYTF. Written as DNA, the CDR3 is TGTGCCAGCAGTTCCGATGGACAGGGGCGCCCGTATGGCTACACCTTC.

This clone appeared a few times. The gene calls are TRBV10-3 and TRBJ1-5; 9 nucleotides line up with TRBD1. V shed 6 bases and J 7 bases; nucleotides not matched to a gene: 4. There are 13 residues in the CDR3. The germline V gene encodes CDR1 ENHRY and CDR2 SYGVKD. For the CDR3, the DNA is TGTGCCATCAGCCGGGACAGGGAGCAGCCCCAGCATTTT. Translated: CAISRDREQPQHF.

The chain combines TRBV10-3 with TRBJ2-1; D is uncertain. The CDR3 has 14 amino acids. Trimming left V 6 bases short and J 0 bases short, with 9 bases between. The V gene's germline CDR1 is ENHRY and CDR2 SYGVKD. Written as DNA, the CDR3 is TGTGCCATCAGGACTCCGAGCTCCTACAATGAGCAGTTCTTC. Amino acids: CAIRTPSSYNEQFF.

This clone has just a few counts. The chain joins TRBV27 to TRBJ2-1; 7 bases are a match to TRBD2. Per germline, CDR1 MNHEY and CDR2 SMNVEV (reference sequence). V gave up 3 bases and J gave up 4 bases; unmatched junction bases: 9. The CDR3 has 16 residues. CDR3 in DNA: TGTGCCAGCAGTTTCTGGCGGGAGATTAGGTACAATGAGCAGTTCTTC. Protein: CASSFWREIRYNEQFF.

The rearrangement uses TRBV4-2 and TRBJ1-2; maybe TRBD1 (5 bases). This CDR3 spans 16 amino acids. Germline loops: CDR1 LGHNA, CDR2 YNFKEQ. Trimming removed 4 bases at V and 7 bases at J, with 22 bases between. The CDR3 DNA is TGTGCCAGCAGCCTGGAGGCCGCGGGGCCGGACCTTGGCTACACCTTC. Translating it yields CASSLEAAGPDLGYTF.